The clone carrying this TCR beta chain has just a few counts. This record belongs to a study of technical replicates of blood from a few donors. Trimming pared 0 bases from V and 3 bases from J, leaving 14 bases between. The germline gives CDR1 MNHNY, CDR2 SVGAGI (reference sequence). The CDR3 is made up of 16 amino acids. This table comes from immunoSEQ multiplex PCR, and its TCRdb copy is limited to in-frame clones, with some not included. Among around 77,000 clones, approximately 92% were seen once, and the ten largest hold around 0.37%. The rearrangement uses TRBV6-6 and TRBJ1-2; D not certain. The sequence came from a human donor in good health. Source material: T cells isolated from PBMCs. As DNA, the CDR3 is TGTGCCAGCAGTTACTCGGCCCGGGGAGCGGACTATGGCTACACCTTC. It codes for CASSYSARGADYGYTF.